This TCR beta chain was captured in a study of blood T cell repertoires in COVID-19. The table came from immunoSEQ multiplex PCR; TCRdb's copy has only in-frame clones and leaves some out. The sample has about 230,000 clones, approximately 88% seen once. The receptor's source is a man aged 35-49 years with acute or convalescent COVID-19. The sample was peripheral blood.

CDR3 sequence (DNA): TGTGCCAGCAGTTTACGGGACTCGAGAGCAGATACGCAGTATTTT. Amino acid sequence: CASSLRDSRADTQYF. The chain employs TRBV5-5 and TRBJ2-3; perhaps TRBD2 as D (6 bases). The CDR3 is made up of 15 amino acids. Trimming cost V 5 bases and J 4 bases, with 17 bases left between them. Germline V gene sequence: CDR1 SGHKS, CDR2 YYEKEE (reference sequence). The full variable domain, with the rest looked up from reference TRBV5-5 and TRBJ2-3, is DAGVTQSPTHLIKTRGQQVTLRCSPISGHKSVSWYQQVLGQGPQFIFQYYEKEERGRGNFPDRFSARQFPNYSSELNVNALLLGDSALYLCASSLRDSRADTQYFGPGTRLTVL.